The 20 T cell receptor beta chains presented below share a single source sample, sequenced in a study of long-term antiretroviral therapy in people with HIV. They ran version v3.0 of the immunoSEQ assay at survey level. Data came from immunoSEQ multiplex PCR; TCRdb stores just in-frame clones and leaves some out. The profile shows tens of thousands of clones, about four fifths of them singletons. Sample: unsorted PBMCs, taken 1.1 years before starting antiretroviral therapy. The receptor set was obtained from a woman aged 30 to 39 with HIV.

This clone appeared a single time. The chain recombines TRBV6-5 with TRBJ1-4; maybe TRBD1 (6 bases). From germline, CDR1 is MNHEY and CDR2 SVGAGI. With 2 bases removed from V and 7 bases from J, the gap between germline ends came to 8 bases. CDR3 size: 13 residues. CDR3 in DNA: TGTGCCAGCAGTTACACAGGGACTGAAAAACTGTTTTTT. It specifies CASSYTGTEKLFF.

V and J are TRBV5-5 and TRBJ2-3, with D unclear. Germline V gene lookup returns CDR1 SGHKS and CDR2 YYEKEE (reference sequence). V was trimmed by 4 bases and J by 1 base, leaving 13 bases between them. There are 15 residues in the CDR3. CDR3 sequence reads: CASSQDKTGTDTQYF. CDR3 DNA: TGTGCCAGCAGCCAAGACAAAACGGGCACAGATACGCAGTATTTT.

This sequence joins TRBV5-1 and TRBJ1-5; the match to TRBD1 covers 7 bases. Germline loops: CDR1 SGHRS, CDR2 YFSETQ. This CDR3 region has 14 residues. With V trimmed by 4 bases and J by 2 bases, 3 bases remained unmatched. CDR3 DNA: TGCGCCAGCAGCCCCGACAGGGGCAATCAGCCCCAGCATTTT. Its translation: CASSPDRGNQPQHF.

The chain couples TRBV5-1 to TRBJ1-2; 8 positions match TRBD1. With 5 bases clipped from V and 7 bases from J, the junction kept 7 bases outside the gene matches. Germline V gene data show CDR1 as SGHRS and CDR2 as YFSETQ. This CDR3 is built from 13 residues. The CDR3 DNA is TGCGCCAGCAGTTCCCAGGGGGCCCGTGGCTACACCTTC. Protein product: CASSSQGARGYTF. Full variable domain (rest looked up from reference TRBV5-1 and TRBJ1-2): KAGVTQTPRYLIKTRGQQVTLSCSPISGHRSVSWYQQTPGQGLQFLFEYFSETQRNKGNFPGRFSGRQFSNSRSEMNVSTLELGDSALYLCASSSQGARGYTFGSGTRLTVV.

This chain uses TRBV18 with TRBJ1-1; D uncertain. Germline V gene lookup returns CDR1 KGHSH and CDR2 LQKENI. V was trimmed by 1 base and J by 0 bases, leaving 9 bases between them. The CDR3 loop spans 15 amino acids. CDR3 loop: CASSPHADLNTEAFF. DNA of the CDR3: TGTGCCAGCTCACCACATGCAGATTTGAACACTGAAGCTTTCTTT. Supplemented by reference TRBV18 and TRBJ1-1, the full variable domain reads NAGVMQNPRHLVRRRGQEARLRCSPMKGHSHVYWYRQLPEEGLKFMVYLQKENIIDESGMPKERFSAEFPKEGPSILRIQQVVRGDSAAYFCASSPHADLNTEAFFGQGTRLTVV.

This chain connects TRBV13 to TRBJ1-2; D is undetermined. The CDR3 runs to 11 residues. Germline assignment: CDR1 PRHDT and CDR2 FYEKMQ (reference sequence). V was clipped by 6 bases and J by 8 bases, with 10 bases between them. CDR3 nucleotide sequence: TGTGCCAGCAGGCTACATGGGGGCTACACCTTC. This sequence encodes CASRLHGGYTF.

This clone was detected a few times. The chain couples TRBV6-1 to TRBJ1-1; D not resolved. Germline CDR1 reads MNHNS; CDR2 reads SASEGT. This CDR3 is 14 amino acids long. V lost 1 base to trimming and J lost 1 base, with 7 bases between them. CDR3 sequence: CASSEGRWNTEAFF. CDR3 DNA: TGTGCCAGCAGTGAAGGGCGGTGGAACACTGAAGCTTTCTTT.

There are a few counts of this clone. The genes are TRBV5-1 and TRBJ2-7; TRBD1 might be the D (6 bases). Trimming left V 2 bases short and J 3 bases short, with 12 bases between. CDR1 SGHRS and CDR2 YFSETQ come from the germline V gene. This CDR3 contains 14 residues. The CDR3 reads CASSFAGVRYEQYF. As DNA, the CDR3 is TGCGCCAGCAGCTTCGCAGGGGTTCGCTACGAGCAGTACTTC.

This clone was observed a few times. In nucleotides, the CDR3 is TGTGCCATTACGATAACAGGGTACACTGAAGCTTTCTTT. Translating it yields CAITITGYTEAFF. The chain is built from TRBV10-3 and TRBJ1-1, with D perhaps TRBD1 (6 bases). The V gene's germline CDR1 is ENHRY and CDR2 SYGVKD. This CDR3 region has 13 residues. The ends were cut back, 9 bases at V and 3 bases at J, with 14 bases in the middle.

J is TRBJ2-1 and V is TRBV29-1, with a tentative D call TRBD2 (6 bases). Germline V gene data show CDR1 as SQVTM and CDR2 as ANQGSEA. The length of the CDR3 is 14 residues. CDR3 region: CLCSGQSSYNEQFF. Here the CDR3 DNA reads TGCCTCTGCAGCGGGCAGAGCTCCTACAATGAGCAGTTCTTC.

This chain links TRBV27 with TRBJ2-7; either TRBD1 or TRBD2 may fit D (6 bases each). CDR1 is MNHEY, CDR2 SMNVEV, per germline (reference sequence). Trimming removed 3 bases from V and 6 bases from J, with 12 bases in between. The CDR3 contains 13 residues. The CDR3 protein is CASSFSGAGEQYF. CDR3 DNA sequence: TGTGCCAGCAGTTTCTCGGGGGCGGGCGAGCAGTACTTC.

V gene TRBV27 combines with J gene TRBJ2-2; D is ambiguous. The length of the CDR3 is 13 residues. Germline V gene lookup returns CDR1 MNHEY and CDR2 SMNVEV (reference sequence). V was cut by 3 bases and J by 7 bases, with 9 bases left in between. In DNA, the CDR3 is TGTGCCAGCAGTTTTGTGGTACGCGGGGAGCTGTTTTTT. Its protein product is CASSFVVRGELFF.

This clone was recorded once. The V call is TRBV11-2, the J call TRBJ1-2; no clear D gene. V lost 2 bases, J lost 8 bases, and 6 bases lay in between. This CDR3 region has 11 residues. The V gene's germline CDR1 is SGHAT and CDR2 FQNNGV. The CDR3 spells CASSLFGGYTF. The CDR3 region has the DNA TGTGCCAGCAGCTTATTCGGAGGCTACACCTTC.

The CDR3 DNA is TGTGCCAGCAGTCGATTCTGGACAGGGGGCAATCAGCCCCAGCATTTT. Protein sequence: CASSRFWTGGNQPQHF. The rearrangement uses TRBV6-4 and TRBJ1-5; 9 positions agree with TRBD1. In germline, CDR1 is MRHNA, CDR2 SNTAGT. The J segment lost 2 bases and the V segment lost 5 bases, leaving 7 bases of the junction unmatched. The CDR3 extends over 16 amino acids.

J is TRBJ1-3 and V is TRBV30; 7 bases are shared with TRBD1. The CDR3 loop spans 15 amino acids. Germline V gene lookup returns CDR1 GTSNPN and CDR2 SVGIG (reference sequence). After removal of 4 bases from V and 2 bases from J, the junction contained 8 bases not matched to a gene. CDR3 amino acids: CAWKLNRGTGNTIYF. The CDR3 nucleotides are TGTGCCTGGAAACTTAACAGGGGAACTGGAAACACCATATATTTT.

The chain combines TRBV7-3 with TRBJ1-5; D is undetermined. This CDR3 has 13 amino acids. The V end lost 4 bases, the J end lost 3 bases, and 7 bases lay between the germline ends. Germline lookup yields CDR1 SGHTA and CDR2 FQGTGA. The CDR3 region is CASSSWINQPQHF. CDR3 sequence (DNA): TGTGCCAGCAGCTCTTGGATCAATCAGCCCCAGCATTTT.

The CDR3 loop is CASSSRGQGDRNTEAFF. CDR3 DNA sequence: TGCGCCAGCAGCTCCCGTGGACAGGGGGATCGGAACACTGAAGCTTTCTTT. The chain has TRBV5-1 and TRBJ1-1; 10 nucleotides align to TRBD1. Germline trimming cut 3 bases from V and 1 base from J; bases unmatched to any gene: 9. Looked up from germline, CDR1 is SGHRS and CDR2 is YFSETQ. This CDR3 is 17 amino acids long. Full variable domain (rest looked up from reference TRBV5-1 and TRBJ1-1): KAGVTQTPRYLIKTRGQQVTLSCSPISGHRSVSWYQQTPGQGLQFLFEYFSETQRNKGNFPGRFSGRQFSNSRSEMNVSTLELGDSALYLCASSSRGQGDRNTEAFFGQGTRLTVV.

The V gene is TRBV5-1, the J gene TRBJ1-4; 9 nucleotides match TRBD1. The CDR3 consists of 13 residues. CDR1 is SGHRS and CDR2 is YFSETQ in the germline V gene. The V segment lost 4 bases and the J segment 11 bases; nucleotides outside the gene matches: 6. This chain's CDR3 is CASSQGQGPKLFF. In nucleotides, the CDR3 is TGCGCCAGCAGCCAGGGACAGGGCCCTAAACTGTTTTTT.

The rearrangement uses TRBV9 and TRBJ1-2, with D maybe TRBD1 (5 bases). The germline CDR1 and CDR2 sequences are SGDLS and YYNGEE. The CDR3 extends over 14 amino acids. Trimming pared 4 bases from V and 2 bases from J, leaving 12 bases between. CDR3 bases: TGTGCCAGCAGCTTATCCGACAGCAACTATGGCTACACCTTC. This codes for CASSLSDSNYGYTF.

CDR3 in DNA: TGTGCCAGTAGTACTGGCGGAGAGTGGGATGGCTACACCTTC. Translating it yields CASSTGGEWDGYTF. The chain uses TRBV19 and TRBJ1-2, with no clear D. Germline V gene data show CDR1 as LNHDA and CDR2 as SQIVND (reference sequence). The V gene lost 4 bases and the J gene lost 6 bases, with 15 bases spanning the gap. The CDR3 runs 14 residues.